A single sample gave rise to the 16 T cell receptor beta chains below, sequenced in a study of blood T cell repertoires in COVID-19. TCRdb keeps only in-frame clones here, not all; method: immunoSEQ multiplex PCR. The table shows 200,000 to 250,000 clones, with around 86% occurring only once. The sequencing sample was made of peripheral blood. These receptors were taken from a woman in her 70s with COVID-19, enrolled during active disease.

The V and J genes are TRBV7-2 and TRBJ2-2; TRBD1 aligns across 10 bases. CDR1 is SGHTA and CDR2 is FQGNSA in the germline V gene. V lost 4 bases and J lost 5; bases outside the gene matches: 7. The CDR3 loop spans 16 amino acids. The CDR3 region is CASSSYGTGVTGELFF. The CDR3 region has the DNA TGTGCCAGCAGCTCCTACGGGACAGGGGTAACCGGGGAGCTGTTTTTT.

The chain employs TRBV27 and TRBJ1-2; TRBD1 agrees at 7 bases. V lost 6 bases, J lost 4 bases, and 11 bases stayed unmatched. Germline CDR1 and CDR2: MNHEY and SMNVEV (reference sequence). The CDR3 is 15 amino acids. The CDR3 sequence: CASRPSQGYGYGYTF. The CDR3 nucleotides are TGTGCCAGCAGACCGTCACAGGGGTACGGCTATGGCTACACCTTC.

The chain employs TRBV14 and TRBJ1-2; TRBD1 matches 9 bases. Germline-derived CDR1 and CDR2 are SGHDN and FVKESK. Losses at the gene ends were 4 bases for V and 4 bases for J; bases not matched to a gene: 10. The CDR3 has 16 residues. The CDR3 DNA reads as TGTGCCAGCAGCCGGCAACCGGGACAGGGCCTCTATGGCTACACCTTC. Translating it yields CASSRQPGQGLYGYTF. The whole variable domain, remainder taken from reference TRBV14 and TRBJ1-2, is EAGVTQFPSHSVIEKGQTVTLRCDPISGHDNLYWYRRVMGKEIKFLLHFVKESKQDESGMPNNRFLAERTGGTYSTLKVQPAELEDSGVYFCASSRQPGQGLYGYTFGSGTRLTVV.

This chain links TRBV28 with TRBJ1-5, with D possibly matching TRBD1 (6 bases). Trimming took off 6 bases at V and 11 bases at J, with 23 bases between the two ends. Germline V gene lookup returns CDR1 MDHEN and CDR2 SYDVKM. This CDR3 region has 15 residues. CDR3 DNA: TGTGCCAGCAGCAGAACAGGGATTGACGATGTGGCCCAGCATTTT. Its translation is CASSRTGIDDVAQHF.

The chain uses TRBV7-2 and TRBJ1-2; D gene ambiguous. From germline, CDR1 is SGHTA and CDR2 FQGNSA. V lost 1 base, J lost 4 bases, and 16 bases lay in between. CDR3 size: 16 residues. The CDR3 is CASSLENSGSGYGYTF. The CDR3, as DNA: TGTGCCAGCAGCTTAGAGAATTCGGGGTCGGGCTATGGCTACACCTTC.

This chain joins TRBV12-3 or TRBV12-4 and TRBJ1-1; D is unresolved. V dropped 5 bases and J dropped 8 bases, with 12 bases sitting between them. This CDR3 is 12 amino acids long. This chain's CDR3 is CASSLYRSEAFF. For the CDR3, the DNA is TGTGCCAGCAGTCTATACCGTTCCGAAGCTTTCTTT.

The chain couples TRBV30 to TRBJ1-6, with 8 bases aligning to TRBD1. After removal of 4 bases from V and 0 bases from J, the junction contained 17 bases not matched to a gene. CDR3 length equals 20 residues. The V gene's germline CDR1 is GTSNPN and CDR2 SVGIG (reference sequence). CDR3 coding DNA: TGTGCCTGGACCCGTACCACCGGGACAGGCATGAGCTCCTATAATTCACCCCTCCACTTT. Amino acid sequence: CAWTRTTGTGMSSYNSPLHF.

This chain connects TRBV7-6 to TRBJ2-6; maybe TRBD1 (6 bases). Germline assignment: CDR1 SGHVS and CDR2 FNYEAQ. The CDR3 consists of 16 residues. The V gene lost 11 bases and the J gene lost 0 bases, with 17 bases spanning the gap. CDR3 residues: CAVHRAIPSGANVLTF. CDR3 DNA: TGTGCCGTTCACAGGGCCATACCCTCTGGGGCCAACGTCCTGACTTTC.

The chain couples TRBV18 to TRBJ1-1; D perhaps matches TRBD1 (5 bases). Looked up from germline, CDR1 is KGHSH and CDR2 is LQKENI. Trimming took 3 bases from V and 7 from J, leaving 15 bases between them. The CDR3 is 14 amino acids. CDR3 DNA: TGTGCCAGCTCACCGCTACAGGAGAACCTTGAAGCTTTCTTT. Protein: CASSPLQENLEAFF.

This clone was seen a single time. The chain couples TRBV27 to TRBJ2-7, with 12 positions matching TRBD2. CDR3 length: 14 residues. With V trimmed by 7 bases and J by 1 base, 2 bases remained unmatched. Germline V gene lookup returns CDR1 MNHEY and CDR2 SMNVEV (reference sequence). This CDR3 is CASKTSGGSYEQYF. CDR3 DNA: TGTGCCAGCAAGACTAGCGGGGGATCCTACGAGCAGTACTTC.

This clone was counted a single time. The chain carries TRBV10-3 and TRBJ1-2; a possible D gene is TRBD1 (6 bases). Germline CDR1 and CDR2: ENHRY and SYGVKD. V was shortened by 7 bases and J by 4 bases, with 16 bases between the two germline ends. The length of the CDR3 is 14 residues. The CDR3 bases are TGTGCCATCAAGGATCAGGGGCCAGGCTATGGCTACACCTTC. It specifies CAIKDQGPGYGYTF.

Only one count was recorded for this clone. The V call is TRBV19, the J call TRBJ2-2, with 10 bases lining up with TRBD2. The CDR3 sequence is 17 residues long. Trimming removed 7 bases from V and 5 bases from J; junction bases left unmatched: 13. In germline, CDR1 is LNHDA, CDR2 SQIVND (reference sequence). The CDR3 DNA follows: TGTGCCAGTAAAGGCCTGGAGCTAGCGGGAGCTACCGGGGAGCTGTTTTTT. Translating it yields CASKGLELAGATGELFF.

This clone was seen once. V and J are TRBV19 and TRBJ2-2; D is uncertain. CDR1 LNHDA and CDR2 SQIVND come from the germline V gene (reference sequence). Trimming cost V 5 bases and J 5 bases, with 18 bases left between them. The CDR3 loop spans 16 amino acids. DNA of the CDR3: TGTGCCAGTAGTCTAAGCCAGGCCAGGTTAACCGGGGAGCTGTTTTTT. Encoded protein: CASSLSQARLTGELFF.

V is TRBV5-5 and J is TRBJ2-7, with TRBD2 as a possible D gene (7 bases). V was trimmed by 2 bases and J by 6 bases, leaving 9 bases between them. This CDR3 is 12 amino acids long. In germline, CDR1 is SGHKS, CDR2 YYEKEE (reference sequence). The chain's CDR3 is CASSFRGGEQYF. Here the CDR3 DNA reads TGTGCCAGCAGCTTTAGGGGGGGCGAGCAGTACTTC. Together with reference TRBV5-5 and TRBJ2-7, the CDR3 gives the full variable domain: DAGVTQSPTHLIKTRGQQVTLRCSPISGHKSVSWYQQVLGQGPQFIFQYYEKEERGRGNFPDRFSARQFPNYSSELNVNALLLGDSALYLCASSFRGGEQYFGPGTRLTVT.

This chain joins TRBV7-2 and TRBJ2-3; 9 bases fit TRBD1. CDR3 length: 13 amino acids. Germline V gene data show CDR1 as SGHTA and CDR2 as FQGNSA. Germline trimming cut 6 bases from V and 11 bases from J; bases unmatched to any gene: 9. CDR3 in amino acids: CASSPTGQGQQYF. The CDR3 DNA is TGTGCCAGCAGTCCGACTGGACAGGGGCAGCAGTATTTT.

The chain is built from TRBV7-2 and TRBJ2-2; 8 nucleotides line up with TRBD1. This CDR3 comprises 15 residues. V shed 1 base and J 7 bases; nucleotides not matched to a gene: 5. Germline V gene data show CDR1 as SGHTA and CDR2 as FQGNSA. CDR3 nucleotides: TGTGCCAGCAGCTTAGTCCAGGGGGCTAGCGGGGAGCTGTTTTTT. This sequence encodes CASSLVQGASGELFF. Filled out from reference TRBV7-2 and TRBJ2-2, the complete variable domain reads GAGVSQSPSNKVTEKGKDVELRCDPISGHTALYWYRQSLGQGLEFLIYFQGNSAPDKSGLPSDRFSAERTGGSVSTLTIQRTQQEDSAVYLCASSLVQGASGELFFGEGSRLTVL.